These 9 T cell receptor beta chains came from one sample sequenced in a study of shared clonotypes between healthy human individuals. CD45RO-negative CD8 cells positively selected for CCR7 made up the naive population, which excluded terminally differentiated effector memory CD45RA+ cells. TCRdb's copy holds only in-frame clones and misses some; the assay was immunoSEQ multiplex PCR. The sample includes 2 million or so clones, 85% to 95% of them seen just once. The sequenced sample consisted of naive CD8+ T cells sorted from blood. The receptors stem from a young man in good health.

CDR3 DNA sequence: TGTGCCAGCAGTATAGCCGTTTCCTACAATGAGCAGTTCTTC. Its translation is CASSIAVSYNEQFF. V usage is TRBV6-1 and J usage is TRBJ2-1, with D unclear. The CDR3 is made up of 14 amino acids. The V gene's germline CDR1 is MNHNS and CDR2 SASEGT. Trimming removed 5 bases from V and 1 base from J, with 9 bases in between.

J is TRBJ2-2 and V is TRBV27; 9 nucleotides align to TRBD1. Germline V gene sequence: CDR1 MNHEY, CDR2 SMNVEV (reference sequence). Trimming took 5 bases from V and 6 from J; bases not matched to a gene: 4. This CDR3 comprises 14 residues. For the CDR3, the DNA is TGTGCCAGCAGTACGACAGGGGGGCCCGGGGAGCTGTTTTTT. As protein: CASSTTGGPGELFF.

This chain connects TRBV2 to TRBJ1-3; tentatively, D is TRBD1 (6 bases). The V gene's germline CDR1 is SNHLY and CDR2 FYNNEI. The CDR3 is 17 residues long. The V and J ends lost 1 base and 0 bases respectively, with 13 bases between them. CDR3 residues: CASSEVGQIYSGNTIYF. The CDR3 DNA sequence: TGTGCCAGCAGTGAAGTTGGACAGATATACTCTGGAAACACCATATATTTT.

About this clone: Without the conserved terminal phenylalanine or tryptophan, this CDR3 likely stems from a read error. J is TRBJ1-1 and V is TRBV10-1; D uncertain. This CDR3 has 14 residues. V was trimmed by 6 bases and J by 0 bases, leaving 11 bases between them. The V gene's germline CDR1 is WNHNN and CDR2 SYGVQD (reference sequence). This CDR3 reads CASRYSSLNTEAFS. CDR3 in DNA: TGCGCCAGCAGATACAGCTCTCTGAACACTGAAGCTTTCTCT.

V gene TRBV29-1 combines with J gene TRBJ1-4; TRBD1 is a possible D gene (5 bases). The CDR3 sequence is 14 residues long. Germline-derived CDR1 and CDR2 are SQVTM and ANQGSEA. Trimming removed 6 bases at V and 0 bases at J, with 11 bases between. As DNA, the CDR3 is TGCAGCGTCCTGGGACCTTCAACTAATGAAAAACTGTTTTTT. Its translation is CSVLGPSTNEKLFF.

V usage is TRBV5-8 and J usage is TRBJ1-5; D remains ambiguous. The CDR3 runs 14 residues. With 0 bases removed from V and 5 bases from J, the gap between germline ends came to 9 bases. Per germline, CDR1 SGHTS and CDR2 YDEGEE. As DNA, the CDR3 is TGTGCCAGCAGCTTGGACGGGGAGTATCAGCCCCAGCATTTT. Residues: CASSLDGEYQPQHF.

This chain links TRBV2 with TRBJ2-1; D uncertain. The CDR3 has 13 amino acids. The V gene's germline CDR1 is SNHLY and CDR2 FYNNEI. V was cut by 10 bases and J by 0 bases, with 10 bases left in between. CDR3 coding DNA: TGTGCCACCCCGGGCCCCTCCTACAATGAGCAGTTCTTC. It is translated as CATPGPSYNEQFF.

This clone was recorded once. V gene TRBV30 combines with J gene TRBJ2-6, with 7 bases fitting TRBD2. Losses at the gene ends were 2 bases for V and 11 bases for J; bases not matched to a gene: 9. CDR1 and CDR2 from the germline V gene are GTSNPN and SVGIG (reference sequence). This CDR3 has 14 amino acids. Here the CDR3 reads CAWSFGLGVDVLTF. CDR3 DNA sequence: TGTGCCTGGAGTTTTGGACTAGGGGTTGACGTCCTGACTTTC. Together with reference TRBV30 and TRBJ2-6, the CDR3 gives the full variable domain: SQTIHQWPATLVQPVGSPLSLECTVEGTSNPNLYWYRQAAGRGLQLLFYSVGIGQISSEVPQNLSASRPQDRQFILSSKKLLLSDSGFYLCAWSFGLGVDVLTFGAGSRLTVL.

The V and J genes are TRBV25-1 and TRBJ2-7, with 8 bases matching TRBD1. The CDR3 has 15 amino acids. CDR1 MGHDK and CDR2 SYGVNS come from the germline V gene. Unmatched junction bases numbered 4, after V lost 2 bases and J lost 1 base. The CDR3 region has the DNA TGTGCCAGCAGTGAACCCCGGGACAGGTCCTACGAGCAGTACTTC. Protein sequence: CASSEPRDRSYEQYF.